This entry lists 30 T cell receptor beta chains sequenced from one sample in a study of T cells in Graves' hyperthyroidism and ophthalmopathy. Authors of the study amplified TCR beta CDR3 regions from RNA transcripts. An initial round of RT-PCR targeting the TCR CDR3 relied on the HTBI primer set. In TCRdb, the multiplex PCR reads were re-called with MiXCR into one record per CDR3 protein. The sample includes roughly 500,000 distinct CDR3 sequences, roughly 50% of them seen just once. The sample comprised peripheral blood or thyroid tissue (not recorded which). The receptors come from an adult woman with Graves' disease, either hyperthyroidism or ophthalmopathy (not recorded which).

The CDR3 reads CASSVSSGVTQYF. In nucleotides, the CDR3 is TGTGCCAGCAGCGTGAGTAGCGGAGTTACGCAGTATTTT. V gene TRBV5-4 combines with J gene TRBJ2-3, with D maybe TRBD2 (6 bases). Trimming removed 4 bases from V and 8 bases from J, with 14 bases in between. The CDR3 is 13 amino acids. CDR1 is SGHNT, CDR2 YYREEE, per germline (reference sequence).

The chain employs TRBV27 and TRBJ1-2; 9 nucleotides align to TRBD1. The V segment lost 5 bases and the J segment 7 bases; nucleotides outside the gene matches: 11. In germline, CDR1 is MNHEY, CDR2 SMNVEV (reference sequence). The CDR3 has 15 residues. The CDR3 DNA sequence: TGTGCCAGCAGTCATAAGGGACAGGGCCGCGGTGGCTACACCTTC. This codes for CASSHKGQGRGGYTF.

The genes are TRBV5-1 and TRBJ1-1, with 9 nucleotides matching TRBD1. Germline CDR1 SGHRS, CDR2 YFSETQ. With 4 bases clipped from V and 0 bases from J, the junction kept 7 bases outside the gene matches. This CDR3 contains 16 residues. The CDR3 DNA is TGCGCCAGCAGCCGGGACAGGGCTAACATGAACACTGAAGCTTTCTTT. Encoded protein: CASSRDRANMNTEAFF.

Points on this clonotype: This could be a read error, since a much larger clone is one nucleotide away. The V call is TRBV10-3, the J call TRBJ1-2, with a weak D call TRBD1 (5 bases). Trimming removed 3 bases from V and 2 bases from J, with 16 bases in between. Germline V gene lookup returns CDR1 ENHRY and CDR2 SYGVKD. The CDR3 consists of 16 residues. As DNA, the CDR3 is TGTGCCATCAGTGAAAGGTTGTTGGGGCAGAACTATGGCTACACCTTC. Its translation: CAISERLLGQNYGYTF.

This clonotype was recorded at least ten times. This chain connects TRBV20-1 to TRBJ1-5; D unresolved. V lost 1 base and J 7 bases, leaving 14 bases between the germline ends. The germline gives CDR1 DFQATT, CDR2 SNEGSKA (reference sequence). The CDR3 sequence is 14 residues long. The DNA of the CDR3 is TGCAGTGCTAGAGTTGCCGGTTGGCAGCAGCCCCAGCATTTT. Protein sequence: CSARVAGWQQPQHF.

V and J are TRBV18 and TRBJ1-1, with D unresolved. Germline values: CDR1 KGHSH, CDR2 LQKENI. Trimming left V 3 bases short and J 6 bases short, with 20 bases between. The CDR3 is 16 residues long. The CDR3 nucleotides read TGTGCCAGCTCACCGAATATCAATATGGATCTGGCTGAAGCTTTCTTT. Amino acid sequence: CASSPNINMDLAEAFF.

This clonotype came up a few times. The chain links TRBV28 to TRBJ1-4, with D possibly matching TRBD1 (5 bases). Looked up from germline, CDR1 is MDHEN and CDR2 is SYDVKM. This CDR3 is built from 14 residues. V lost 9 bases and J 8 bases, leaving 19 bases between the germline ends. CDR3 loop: CASHKRSGQEKLFF. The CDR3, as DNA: TGTGCCAGTCATAAGAGGTCAGGGCAGGAAAAACTGTTTTTT.

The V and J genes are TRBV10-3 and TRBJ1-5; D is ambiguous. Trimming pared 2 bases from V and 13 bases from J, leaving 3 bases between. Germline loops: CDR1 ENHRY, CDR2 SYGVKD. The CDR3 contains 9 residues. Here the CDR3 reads CAISERQHF. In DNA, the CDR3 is TGTGCCATCAGTGAGCGGCAGCATTTT.

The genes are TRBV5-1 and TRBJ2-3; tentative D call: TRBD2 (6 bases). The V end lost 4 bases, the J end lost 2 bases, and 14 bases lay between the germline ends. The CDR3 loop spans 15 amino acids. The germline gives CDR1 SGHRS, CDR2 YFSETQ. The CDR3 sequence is CASSRWGRNTDTQYF. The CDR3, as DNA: TGCGCCAGCAGCCGCTGGGGGAGGAACACAGATACGCAGTATTTT.

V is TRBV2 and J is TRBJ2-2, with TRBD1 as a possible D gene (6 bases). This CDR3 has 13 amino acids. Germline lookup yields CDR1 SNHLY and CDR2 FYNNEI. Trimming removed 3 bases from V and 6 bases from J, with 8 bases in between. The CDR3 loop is CASSDSGAGELFF. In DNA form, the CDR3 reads TGTGCCAGCAGTGATTCAGGGGCCGGGGAGCTGTTTTTT.

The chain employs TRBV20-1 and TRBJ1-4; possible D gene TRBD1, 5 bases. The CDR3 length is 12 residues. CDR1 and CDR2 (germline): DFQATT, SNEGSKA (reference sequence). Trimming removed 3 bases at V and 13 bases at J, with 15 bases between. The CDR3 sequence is CSARAGTSGLFF. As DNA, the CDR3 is TGCAGTGCTAGGGCCGGGACTAGCGGACTGTTTTTT.

CDR3 coding DNA: TGTGCCAGCAGCTTTTCAAAGGGGGCCACCATATATTTT. This sequence encodes CASSFSKGATIYF. The gene calls are TRBV7-2 and TRBJ1-3; 7 bases agree with TRBD1. The V segment lost 3 bases and the J segment 9 bases; nucleotides outside the gene matches: 5. CDR3 size: 13 residues. CDR1 and CDR2 (germline): SGHTA, FQGNSA.

This CDR3 is CASSQDRTGGVETQYF. As DNA, the CDR3 is TGCGCCAGCAGCCAAGATAGGACGGGAGGAGTGGAGACCCAGTACTTC. The chain uses TRBV4-1 and TRBJ2-5; 7 positions match TRBD2. Trimming cost V 0 bases and J 5 bases; bases outside gene matches: 9. Germline CDR1 MGHRA, CDR2 YSYEKL. The CDR3 has 16 residues.

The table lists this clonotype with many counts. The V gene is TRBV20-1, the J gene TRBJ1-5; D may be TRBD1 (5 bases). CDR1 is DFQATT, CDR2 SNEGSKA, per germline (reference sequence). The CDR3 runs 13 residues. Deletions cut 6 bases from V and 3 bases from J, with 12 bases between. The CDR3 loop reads CSASGTSNQPQHF. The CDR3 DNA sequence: TGCAGTGCAAGCGGGACCTCCAATCAGCCCCAGCATTTT.

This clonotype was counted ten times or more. The CDR3 loop reads CSARIVGGGETQYF. The CDR3 DNA follows: TGCAGTGCTAGAATCGTAGGGGGAGGGGAGACCCAGTACTTC. The genes are TRBV20-1 and TRBJ2-5; maybe TRBD2 (7 bases). Trimming pared 2 bases from V and 5 bases from J, leaving 15 bases between. CDR1 DFQATT and CDR2 SNEGSKA come from the germline V gene (reference sequence). The CDR3 totals 14 residues.

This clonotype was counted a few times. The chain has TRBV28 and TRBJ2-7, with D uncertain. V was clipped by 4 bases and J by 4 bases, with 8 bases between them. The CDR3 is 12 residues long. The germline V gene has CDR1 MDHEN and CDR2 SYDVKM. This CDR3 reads CASSSPRYEQYF. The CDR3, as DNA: TGTGCCAGCAGTTCCCCTAGATACGAGCAGTACTTC.

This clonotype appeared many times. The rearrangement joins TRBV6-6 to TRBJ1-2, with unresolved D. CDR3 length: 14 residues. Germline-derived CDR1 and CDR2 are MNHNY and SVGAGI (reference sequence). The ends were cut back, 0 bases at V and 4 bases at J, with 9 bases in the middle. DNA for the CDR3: TGTGCCAGCAGTTACTCGGGGTCCTCCTATGGCTACACCTTC. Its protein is CASSYSGSSYGYTF.

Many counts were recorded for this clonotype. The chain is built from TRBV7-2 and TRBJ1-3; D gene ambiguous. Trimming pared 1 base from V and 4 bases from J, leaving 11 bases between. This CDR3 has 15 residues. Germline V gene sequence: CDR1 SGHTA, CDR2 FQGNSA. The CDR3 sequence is CASSLVWGGGNTIYF. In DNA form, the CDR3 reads TGTGCCAGCAGCTTAGTCTGGGGAGGAGGAAACACCATATATTTT.

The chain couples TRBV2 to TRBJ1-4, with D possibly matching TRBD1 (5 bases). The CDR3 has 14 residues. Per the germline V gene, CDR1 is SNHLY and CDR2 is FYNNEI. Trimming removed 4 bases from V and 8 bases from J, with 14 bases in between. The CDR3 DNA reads TGTGCCAGCAGTGTTGCACAGGTGGGAGAAAAACTGTTTTTT. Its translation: CASSVAQVGEKLFF.

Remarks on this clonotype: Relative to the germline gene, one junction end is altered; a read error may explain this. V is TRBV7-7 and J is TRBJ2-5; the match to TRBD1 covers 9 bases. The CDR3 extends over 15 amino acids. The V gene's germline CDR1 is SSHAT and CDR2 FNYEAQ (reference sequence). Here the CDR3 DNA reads TGTGCTAGCAGCTCGTTGGGGACAGGGCAAGAGACCCAGTACTTC. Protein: CASSSLGTGQETQYF.

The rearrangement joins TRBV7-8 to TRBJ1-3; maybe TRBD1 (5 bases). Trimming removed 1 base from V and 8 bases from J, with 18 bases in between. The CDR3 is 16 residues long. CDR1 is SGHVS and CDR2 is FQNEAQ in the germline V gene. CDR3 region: CASSLVLAGDGYTIYF. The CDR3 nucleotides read TGTGCCAGCAGCTTAGTCCTAGCGGGGGATGGCTACACCATATATTTT.

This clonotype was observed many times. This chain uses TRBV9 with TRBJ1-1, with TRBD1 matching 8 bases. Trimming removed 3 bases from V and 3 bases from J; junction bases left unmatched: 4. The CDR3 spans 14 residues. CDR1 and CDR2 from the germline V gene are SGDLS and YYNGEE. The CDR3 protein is CASSAGTGHTEAFF. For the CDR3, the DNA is TGTGCCAGCAGCGCGGGGACAGGACACACTGAAGCTTTCTTT.

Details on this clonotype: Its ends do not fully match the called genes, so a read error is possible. CDR3 loop: CASSLRENTEALF. The CDR3 DNA is TGCGCCAGCAGCTTGCGGGAGAACACTGAAGCTCTCTTT. The J gene is TRBJ1-1, the V gene TRBV5-1; D is unresolved. CDR1 is SGHRS, CDR2 YFSETQ, per germline. The CDR3 length is 13 residues.

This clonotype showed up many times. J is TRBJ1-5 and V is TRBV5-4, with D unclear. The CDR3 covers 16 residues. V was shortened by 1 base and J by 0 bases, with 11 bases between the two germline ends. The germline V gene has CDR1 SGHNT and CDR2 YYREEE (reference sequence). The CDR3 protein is CASSLPGRYSNQPQHF. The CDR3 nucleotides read TGTGCCAGCAGCTTGCCCGGTCGGTATAGCAATCAGCCCCAGCATTTT.

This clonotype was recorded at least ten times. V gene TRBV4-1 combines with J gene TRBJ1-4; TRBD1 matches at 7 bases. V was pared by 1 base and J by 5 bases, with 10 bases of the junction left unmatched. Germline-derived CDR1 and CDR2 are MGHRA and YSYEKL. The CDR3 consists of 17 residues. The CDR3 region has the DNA TGCGCCAGCAGCCAAGTCTTGGGGGACAGCCCCAATGAAAAACTGTTTTTT. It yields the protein CASSQVLGDSPNEKLFF.

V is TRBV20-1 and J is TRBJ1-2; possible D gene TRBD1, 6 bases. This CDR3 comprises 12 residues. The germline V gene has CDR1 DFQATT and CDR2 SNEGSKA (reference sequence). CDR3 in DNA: TGCAGCAAGGGGCAGGGGATCGATGGCTACACCTTC. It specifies CSKGQGIDGYTF.

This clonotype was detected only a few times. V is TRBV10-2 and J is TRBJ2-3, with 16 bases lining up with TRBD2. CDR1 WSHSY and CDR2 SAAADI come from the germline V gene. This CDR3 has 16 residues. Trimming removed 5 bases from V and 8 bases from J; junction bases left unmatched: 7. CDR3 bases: TGCGCCAGCAGTCCGGGACTAGCGGGAGGGCCTGGTACGCAGTATTTT. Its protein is CASSPGLAGGPGTQYF.

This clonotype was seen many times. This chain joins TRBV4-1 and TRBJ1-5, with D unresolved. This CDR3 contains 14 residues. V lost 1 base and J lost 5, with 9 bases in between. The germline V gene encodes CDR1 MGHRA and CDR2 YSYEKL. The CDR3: CASSQGLKDQPQHF. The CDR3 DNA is TGCGCCAGCAGCCAAGGGCTGAAAGATCAGCCCCAGCATTTT.

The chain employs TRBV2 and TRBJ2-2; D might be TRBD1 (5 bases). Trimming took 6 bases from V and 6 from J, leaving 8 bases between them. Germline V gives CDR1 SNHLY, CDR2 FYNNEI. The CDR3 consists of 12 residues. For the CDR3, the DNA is TGTGCCAGCAGCACAGGTTCCGGGGAGCTGTTTTTT. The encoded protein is CASSTGSGELFF.

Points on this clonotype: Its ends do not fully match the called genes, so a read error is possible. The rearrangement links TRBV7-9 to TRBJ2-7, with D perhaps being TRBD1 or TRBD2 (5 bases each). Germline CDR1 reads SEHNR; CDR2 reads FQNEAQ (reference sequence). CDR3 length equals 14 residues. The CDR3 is CASSFGGDQPQQYF. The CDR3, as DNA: TGCGCCAGCAGCTTTGGGGGAGATCAGCCCCAGCAGTACTTC.